This T cell receptor (beta chain) was captured by sequencing in a study of T cell changes during pregnancy in multiple sclerosis. Per germline, CDR1 SGHTA and CDR2 FQGNSA. V gave up 2 bases and J gave up 4 bases; unmatched junction bases: 2. The CDR3 consists of 14 residues. Profiling relied on immunoSEQ multiplex PCR, and the TCRdb table lists in-frame clones only, not all of them. Of about 33,000 clones listed, around 93% are singletons. The rearrangement uses TRBV7-2 and TRBJ2-1, with 7 bases aligning to TRBD2. The specimen comprised CD4+ T cells from peripheral blood mononuclear cells, sampled in the third trimester of pregnancy. The clonotype was recovered from a female donor in good health, enrolled as a control in a pregnancy study. CDR3 sequence reads: CASSLSSGYNEQFF. The CDR3 nucleotides are TGTGCCAGCAGCTTAAGTAGCGGGTACAATGAGCAGTTCTTC.